This T cell receptor (beta chain) was captured by sequencing in a study of human T cells and chemical hapten exposure (dated by TCRdb to the early 2020s). As for the study more broadly: For sensitization, 2% DPC in acetone was applied to a roughly 2 cm by roughly 2 cm area of upper inner arm skin. Patients additionally received weekly therapeutic DPC doses to the scalp throughout the approximately 25-week study period. Patch tests used Finn chambers with 0.01% DPC on the upper back, scored after 6 days by International Contact Dermatitis Research Group standards. The mostly female patient cohort included alopecia areata with under or over 50% scalp involvement, alopecia totalis and alopecia universalis. The libraries were sequenced as a pool, and the TCR yield per sample differed mostly because of small variations in library volumes within the pool. In alopecia patients, the study followed how the peripheral blood TCR repertoire changed in vivo over primary and secondary sensitization to diphenylcyclopropenone (DPC), a hapten. Blood samples were taken from patients before sensitization (week 0) and at 2, 6 and about 24 weeks after DPC sensitization. For TCR sequencing, blood came from over 25 alopecia patients at anywhere from one to four time points (pre-sensitization, 2, 6 and 24 weeks). Results the study describes overall, beyond this receptor: Patch test score correlated positively with the number of PT1 expanded TCRs, reaching significance at thresholds 8, 16 and 32 but not at 4. Because all patients had alopecia, a presumed autoimmune disease, the immune response of the patients might differ from that of healthy individuals. DPC sensitization did not change the number of TCRs with a frequency above 1 in 1000, and there was no evidence of changes in global repertoire structure. Repeated subsampling changed both the strength of the expansion versus patch-test correlation and the threshold at which that correlation became significant. Expanded TCRs formed significantly more large CDR3 similarity clusters than pre-sensitization or healthy control sets, consistent with antigen-driven responses.

This sample's time point label indicates: patch test 3, about 24 weeks after DPC sensitization. The treatment or condition label, as the study defines it: therapeutic diphenylcyclopropenone sensitization with weekly scalp DPC. At each patch-test visit, blood was drawn before the patch test was applied. Eligible patients were aged 18 to 70, diagnosed with alopecia, deemed suitable for DPC therapy, and excluded if pregnant. Total RNA was extracted from unfractionated whole blood that had been collected in Tempus Blood RNA tubes. This clonotype was seen many times. The antigen this receptor binds is unknown. No much larger clone is present one base from it, and per-base qualities are unavailable. The library relied on RACE. The sample was run on a NextSeq 500. During library preparation, unique molecular identifiers were attached to individual cDNA molecules so that TCRs could be counted in a quantitative, reproducible way. For every blood RNA sample, sequencing covered both the TCR alpha and TCR beta chains. On the study's bioinformatics: A median of approximately 96,000 TCRs per sample was observed, with a range of roughly 20,000 to 750,000. The Decombinator software suite was used to annotate the V, J and CDR3 of the TCR reads. For PS versus PT1 abundance plots, all samples were subsampled to the same number of TCRs (28,000). Expanded TCRs were defined as absent before sensitization and observed at least eight times at the 2-week time point. TCRdb trimmed the raw reads at Q25, called clones with MiXCR and kept productive beta chains. Merged by CDR3 protein, the rows form single entries marked with the most common genes and DNA. The V and J calls and clone size come from TCRdb's table, not from the authors' own analysis. Across this sample there are approximately 80,000 distinct CDR3 sequences, with approximately 11% seen only once. Over 3.5% of the sample rests with the top ten.

The receptor comes from a woman between 45 and 65 years old with alopecia areata. Some clones in this sample may be carry-over from other donors' samples. Sequenced material: whole blood, taken in connection with sensitization to the hapten diphenylcyclopropenone (DPC).

The CDR3 reads CASSLTGGVQPQHF. In nucleotide form, the sequence is TGTGCCAGCAGCTTAACGGGGGGAGTGCAGCCCCAGCATTTT. The V gene is TRBV11-2 and the J gene is TRBJ1-5, with TRBD1 perhaps the D gene, on 5 matching bases. From the germline V gene, CDR1 is SGHAT and CDR2 is FQNNGV. Trimming at the junction amounts to 2 bases on V and 7 bases on J, and the germline ends lie 12 bases apart. The CDR3 holds 14 amino acids from the cysteine to the phenylalanine. Only the CDR3 region is kept as DNA, spanning 42 bases read in frame from base 1.